The TCR beta chain under discussion was sequenced for a study of cytomegalovirus exposure and HLA in healthy donors. This clone came up once. Germline V gene lookup returns CDR1 SGHRS and CDR2 YFSETQ. This CDR3 is 14 amino acids long. Trimming shortened V by 2 bases and J by 2 bases, and 7 bases separated the two germline ends. PCR used 60 Vbeta primers and 13 Jbeta primers. Clones were read by immunoSEQ multiplex PCR, and TCRdb kept only the in-frame ones, dropping some. The data show fewer than 300,000 clones, with approximately 80% seen just once and roughly 0.3% held by the top ten. The rearrangement joins TRBV5-1 to TRBJ1-4; the D gene is possibly TRBD1 (5 bases). Specimen: PBMCs. This receptor was taken from a girl aged 2 to 9 in good health and CMV-seronegative. CDR3 in DNA: TGCGCCAGCAGCTTATCAGGGACTAATGAAAAACTGTTTTTT. Protein sequence: CASSLSGTNEKLFF. The variable domain in full, with the rest retrieved from reference TRBV5-1 and TRBJ1-4, is KAGVTQTPRYLIKTRGQQVTLSCSPISGHRSVSWYQQTPGQGLQFLFEYFSETQRNKGNFPGRFSGRQFSNSRSEMNVSTLELGDSALYLCASSLSGTNEKLFFGSGTQLSVL.